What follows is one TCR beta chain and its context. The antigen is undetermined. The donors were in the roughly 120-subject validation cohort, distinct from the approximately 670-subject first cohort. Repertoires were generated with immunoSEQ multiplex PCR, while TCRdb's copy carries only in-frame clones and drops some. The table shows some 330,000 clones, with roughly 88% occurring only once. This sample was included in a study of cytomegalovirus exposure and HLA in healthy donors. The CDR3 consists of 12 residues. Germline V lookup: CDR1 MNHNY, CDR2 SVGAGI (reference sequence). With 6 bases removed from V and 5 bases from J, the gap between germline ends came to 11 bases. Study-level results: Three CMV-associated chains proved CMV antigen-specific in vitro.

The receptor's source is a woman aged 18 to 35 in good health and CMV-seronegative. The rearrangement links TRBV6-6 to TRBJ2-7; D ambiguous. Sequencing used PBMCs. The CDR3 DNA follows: TGTGCCAGCAGGTCGCAGGCCCACGAGCAGTACTTC. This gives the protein CASRSQAHEQYF.